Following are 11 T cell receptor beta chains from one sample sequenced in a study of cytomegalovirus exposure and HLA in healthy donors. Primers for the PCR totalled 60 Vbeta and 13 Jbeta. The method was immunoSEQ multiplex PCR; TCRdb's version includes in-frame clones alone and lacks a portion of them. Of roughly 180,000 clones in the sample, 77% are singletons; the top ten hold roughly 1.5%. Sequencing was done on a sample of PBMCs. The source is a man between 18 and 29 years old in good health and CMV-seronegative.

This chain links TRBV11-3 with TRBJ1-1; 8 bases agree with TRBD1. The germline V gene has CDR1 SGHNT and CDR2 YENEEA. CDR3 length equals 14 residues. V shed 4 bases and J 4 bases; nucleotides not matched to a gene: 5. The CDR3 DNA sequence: TGTGCCAGCAGCTCCGGACAGGGTGGCACTGAAGCTTTCTTT. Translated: CASSSGQGGTEAFF.

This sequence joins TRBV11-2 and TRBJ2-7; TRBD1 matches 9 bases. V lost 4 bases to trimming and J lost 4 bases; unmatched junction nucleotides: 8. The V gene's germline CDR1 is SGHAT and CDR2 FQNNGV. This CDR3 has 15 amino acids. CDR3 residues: CASSSIQGAVYEQYF. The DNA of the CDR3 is TGTGCCAGCAGCTCTATACAGGGGGCGGTGTACGAGCAGTACTTC.

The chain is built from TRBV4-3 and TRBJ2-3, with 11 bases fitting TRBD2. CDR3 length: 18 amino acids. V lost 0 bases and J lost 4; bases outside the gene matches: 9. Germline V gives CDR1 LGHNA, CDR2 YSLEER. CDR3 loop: CASSQDPIAGGPPDTQYF. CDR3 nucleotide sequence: TGCGCCAGCAGCCAAGATCCGATAGCGGGGGGGCCCCCAGATACGCAGTATTTT.

The CDR3 region is CASSSYLSGPNTGELFF. In DNA, the CDR3 is TGTGCCAGCAGCTCCTACCTTAGCGGGCCGAACACCGGGGAGCTGTTTTTT. V and J are TRBV11-3 and TRBJ2-2; 7 bases are a match to TRBD2. Germline V gene lookup returns CDR1 SGHNT and CDR2 YENEEA. The CDR3 is 17 residues long. Trimming removed 4 bases from V and 0 bases from J; junction bases left unmatched: 8.

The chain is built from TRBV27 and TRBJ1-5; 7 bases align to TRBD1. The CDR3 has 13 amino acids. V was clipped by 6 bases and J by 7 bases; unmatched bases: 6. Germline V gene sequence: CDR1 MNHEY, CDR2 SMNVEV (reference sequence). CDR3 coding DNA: TGTGCCAGCAGACAGGGGCCCCAACAGCCCCAGCATTTT. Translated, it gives CASRQGPQQPQHF.

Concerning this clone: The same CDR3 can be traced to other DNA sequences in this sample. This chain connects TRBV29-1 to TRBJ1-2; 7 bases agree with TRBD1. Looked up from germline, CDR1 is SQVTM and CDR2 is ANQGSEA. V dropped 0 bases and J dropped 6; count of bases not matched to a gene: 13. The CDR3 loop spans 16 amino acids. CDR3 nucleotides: TGCAGCGTTGAAGACTCGTGGAACAGGGGACGGGATGGCTACACCTTC. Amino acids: CSVEDSWNRGRDGYTF. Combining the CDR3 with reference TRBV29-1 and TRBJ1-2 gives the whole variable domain SAVISQKPSRDICQRGTSLTIQCQVDSQVTMMFWYRQQPGQSLTLIATANQGSEATYESGFVIDKFPISRPNLTFSTLTVSNMSPEDSSIYLCSVEDSWNRGRDGYTFGSGTRLTVV.

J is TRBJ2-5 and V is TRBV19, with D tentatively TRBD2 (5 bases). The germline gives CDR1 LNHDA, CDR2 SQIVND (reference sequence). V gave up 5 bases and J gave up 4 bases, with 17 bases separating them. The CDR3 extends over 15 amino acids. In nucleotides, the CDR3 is TGTGCCAGTAGTGTCACCTCTAGCCGGCTAGAGACCCAGTACTTC. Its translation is CASSVTSSRLETQYF.

This CDR3 reads CASSPLEGGQVFF. The CDR3 DNA reads TGTGCCAGCTCACCCCTAGAGGGGGGACAGGTGTTCTTC. The chain recombines TRBV18 with TRBJ2-1; 8 nucleotides agree with TRBD1. The CDR3 is 13 amino acids. The germline CDR1 and CDR2 sequences are KGHSH and LQKENI. V was pared by 3 bases and J by 15 bases, with 10 bases of the junction left unmatched.

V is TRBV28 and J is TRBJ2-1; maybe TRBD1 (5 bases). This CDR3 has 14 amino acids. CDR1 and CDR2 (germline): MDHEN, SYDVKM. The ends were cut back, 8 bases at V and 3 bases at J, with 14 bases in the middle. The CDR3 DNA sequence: TGTGCCAGCGCTGGCATTAGGGGCTACAATGAGCAGTTCTTC. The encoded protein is CASAGIRGYNEQFF.

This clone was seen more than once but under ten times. CDR3: CASSFLTTGHTEAFF. The CDR3 nucleotides read TGTGCCAGCAGCTTCCTTACGACAGGGCACACTGAAGCTTTCTTT. The V call is TRBV5-6, the J call TRBJ1-1; 7 bases are shared with TRBD1. Germline-derived CDR1 and CDR2 are SGHDT and YYEEEE. The V segment lost 2 bases and the J segment 3 bases; nucleotides outside the gene matches: 7. This CDR3 has 15 residues.

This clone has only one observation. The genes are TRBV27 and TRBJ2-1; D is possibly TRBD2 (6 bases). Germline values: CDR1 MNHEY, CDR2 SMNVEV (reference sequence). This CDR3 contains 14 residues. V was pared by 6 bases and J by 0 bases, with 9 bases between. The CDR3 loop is CASRMRDSYNEQFF. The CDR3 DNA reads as TGTGCCAGCAGGATGCGGGACTCCTACAATGAGCAGTTCTTC.